This TCR beta chain comes out of a study of chemoradiotherapy in HPV16-positive cancers. The study's findings and limits: Only a couple of HPV16-positive patients supplied the functional HPV-specificity definition. Candidate HPV-specific clones and E7-related TCR motifs grew in tumor during treatment. Better recurrence-free survival went with HPV-responsive T-cell expansion in HPV16-positive patients.

Data came from immunoSEQ multiplex PCR; TCRdb stores just in-frame clones and leaves some out. The data show approximately 30,000 clones, about 85% seen once. Trimming took off 1 base at V and 3 bases at J, with 4 bases between the two ends. The CDR3 loop spans 13 amino acids. Germline loops: CDR1 MNHNS, CDR2 SASEGT. This clone appeared once. Its target is not known. Sequencing used blood, obtained from a patient who underwent chemoradiotherapy. The chain is built from TRBV6-1 and TRBJ1-3; D is undetermined. This clonotype was sampled from a human donor with HPV-associated anogenital cancer. CDR3 amino acids: CASSEVDGNTIYF. The CDR3 bases are TGTGCCAGCAGTGAAGTGGATGGAAACACCATATATTTT.